This T cell receptor (beta chain) was identified during a study of cytomegalovirus exposure and HLA in healthy donors. This PCR relied on a set of 60 Vbeta primers and 13 Jbeta primers. The data were produced by immunoSEQ multiplex PCR, yet TCRdb's version contains in-frame clones alone and is incomplete. The data show 150,000 to 200,000 clones, roughly four fifths seen once. Comment on this clone: Its antigen is not identified.

The V end lost 0 bases, the J end lost 7 bases, and 14 bases lay between the germline ends. CDR3 length: 15 residues. Germline CDR1 reads SGDLS; CDR2 reads YYNGEE. Whole-study findings and limits: Among TCR beta chains, those listed as cytomegalovirus-associated numbered around 160. Reported performance of the classifier showed diagnosis of cytomegalovirus status with high specificity and sensitivity.

This sequence joins TRBV9 and TRBJ2-1; D call uncertain. The specimen was PBMCs. The receptor was isolated from a man aged 55 to 70 in good health and CMV-seronegative. The CDR3 is CASSVGPSESNEQFF. The CDR3 DNA sequence: TGTGCCAGCAGCGTAGGCCCTAGTGAGTCGAATGAGCAGTTCTTC.